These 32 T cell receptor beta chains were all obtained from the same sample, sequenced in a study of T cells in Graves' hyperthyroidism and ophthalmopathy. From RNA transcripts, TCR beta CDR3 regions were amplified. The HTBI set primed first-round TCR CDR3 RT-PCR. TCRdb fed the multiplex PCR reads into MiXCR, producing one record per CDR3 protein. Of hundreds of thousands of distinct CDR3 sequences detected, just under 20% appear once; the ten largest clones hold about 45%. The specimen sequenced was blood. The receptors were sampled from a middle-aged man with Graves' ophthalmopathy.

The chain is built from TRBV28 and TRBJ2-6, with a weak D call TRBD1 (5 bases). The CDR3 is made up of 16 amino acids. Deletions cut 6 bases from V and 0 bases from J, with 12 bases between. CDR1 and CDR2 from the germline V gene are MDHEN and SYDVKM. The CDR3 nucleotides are TGTGCCAGCAGACAGGTCCTTCCCTCTGGGGCCAACGTCCTGACTTTC. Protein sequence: CASRQVLPSGANVLTF.

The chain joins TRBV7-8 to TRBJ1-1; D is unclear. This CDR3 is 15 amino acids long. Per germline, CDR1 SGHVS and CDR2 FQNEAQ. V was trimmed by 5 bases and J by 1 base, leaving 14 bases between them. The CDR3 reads CASSPLESPNTEAFF. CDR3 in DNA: TGTGCCAGCAGCCCGCTAGAATCACCGAACACTGAAGCTTTCTTT.

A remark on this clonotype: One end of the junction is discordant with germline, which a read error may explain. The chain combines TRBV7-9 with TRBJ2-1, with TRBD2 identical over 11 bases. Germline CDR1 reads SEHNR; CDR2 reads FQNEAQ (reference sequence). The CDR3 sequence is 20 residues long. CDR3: CASSRWTSGRPMSSYNEQFF. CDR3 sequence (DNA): TGCGCCAGCAGCCGATGGACTAGCGGGCGTCCTATGAGCTCCTACAATGAGCAGTTCTTC.

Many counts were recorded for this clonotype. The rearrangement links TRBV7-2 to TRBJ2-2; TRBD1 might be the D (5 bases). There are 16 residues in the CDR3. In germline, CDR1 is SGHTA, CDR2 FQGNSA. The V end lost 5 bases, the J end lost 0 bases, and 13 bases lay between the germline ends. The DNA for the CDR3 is TGTGCCAGCAGCCTTCGGCCAGGGACGAACACCGGGGAGCTGTTTTTT. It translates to CASSLRPGTNTGELFF.

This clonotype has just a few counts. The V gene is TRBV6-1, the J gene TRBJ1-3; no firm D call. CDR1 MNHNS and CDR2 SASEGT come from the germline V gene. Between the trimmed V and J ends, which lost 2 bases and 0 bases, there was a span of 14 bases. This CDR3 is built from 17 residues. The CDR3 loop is CASSEKPGLSSGNTIYF. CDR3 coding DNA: TGTGCCAGCAGTGAAAAGCCGGGGTTGAGCTCTGGAAACACCATATATTTT.

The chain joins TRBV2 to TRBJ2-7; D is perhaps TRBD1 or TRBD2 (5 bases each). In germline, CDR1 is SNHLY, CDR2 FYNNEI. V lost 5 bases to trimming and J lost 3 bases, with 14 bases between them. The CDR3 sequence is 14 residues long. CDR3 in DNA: TGTGCCAGCAGTCAAACACTGAGGGGCTACGAGCAGTACTTC. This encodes CASSQTLRGYEQYF. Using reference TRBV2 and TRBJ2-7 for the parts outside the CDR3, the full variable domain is EPEVTQTPSHQVTQMGQEVILRCVPISNHLYFYWYRQILGQKVEFLVSFYNNEISEKSEIFDDQFSVERPDGSNFTLKIRSTKLEDSAMYFCASSQTLRGYEQYFGPGTRLTVT.

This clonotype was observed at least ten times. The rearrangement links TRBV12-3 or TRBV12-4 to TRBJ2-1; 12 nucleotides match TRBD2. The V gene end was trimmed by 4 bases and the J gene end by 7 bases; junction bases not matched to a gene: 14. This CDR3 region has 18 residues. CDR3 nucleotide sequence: TGTGCCAGCAGTTCTCTAGGTCTAGCGGGGGGGCCAGGGAATGAGCAGTTCTTC. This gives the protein CASSSLGLAGGPGNEQFF.

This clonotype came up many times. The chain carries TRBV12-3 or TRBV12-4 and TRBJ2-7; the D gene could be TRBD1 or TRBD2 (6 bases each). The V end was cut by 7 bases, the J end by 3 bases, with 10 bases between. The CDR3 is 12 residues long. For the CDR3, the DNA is TGTGCCAGCACGGGGGCCTACTACGAGCAGTACTTC. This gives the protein CASTGAYYEQYF.

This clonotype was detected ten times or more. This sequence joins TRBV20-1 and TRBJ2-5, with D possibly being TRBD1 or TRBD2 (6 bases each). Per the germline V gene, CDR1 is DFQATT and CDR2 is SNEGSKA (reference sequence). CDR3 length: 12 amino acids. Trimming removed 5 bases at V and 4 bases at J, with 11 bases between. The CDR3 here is CSAGGGLETQYF. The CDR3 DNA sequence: TGCAGTGCTGGAGGGGGTCTAGAGACCCAGTACTTC.

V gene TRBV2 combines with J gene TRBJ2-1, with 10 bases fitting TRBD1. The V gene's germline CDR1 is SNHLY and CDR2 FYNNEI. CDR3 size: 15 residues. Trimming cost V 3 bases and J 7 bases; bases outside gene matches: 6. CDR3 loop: CASSDPGQGKNEQFF. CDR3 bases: TGTGCCAGCAGTGACCCGGGACAGGGGAAGAATGAGCAGTTCTTC. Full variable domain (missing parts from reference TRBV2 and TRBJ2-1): EPEVTQTPSHQVTQMGQEVILRCVPISNHLYFYWYRQILGQKVEFLVSFYNNEISEKSEIFDDQFSVERPDGSNFTLKIRSTKLEDSAMYFCASSDPGQGKNEQFFGPGTRLTVL.

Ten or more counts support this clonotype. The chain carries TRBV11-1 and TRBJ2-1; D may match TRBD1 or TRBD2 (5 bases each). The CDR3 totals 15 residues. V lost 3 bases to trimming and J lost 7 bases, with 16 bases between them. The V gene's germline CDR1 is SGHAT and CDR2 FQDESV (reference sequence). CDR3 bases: TGTGCCAGCAGCTTGCTACAGGCTTGGGGGAATGAGCAGTTCTTC. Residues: CASSLLQAWGNEQFF.

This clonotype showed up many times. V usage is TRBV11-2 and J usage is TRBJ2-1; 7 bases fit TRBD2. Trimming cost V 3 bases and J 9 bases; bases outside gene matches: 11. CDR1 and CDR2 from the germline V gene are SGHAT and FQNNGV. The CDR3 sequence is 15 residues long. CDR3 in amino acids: CASSLTSGTLSEQFF. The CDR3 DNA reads TGTGCCAGCAGCTTGACGAGCGGGACCCTTAGTGAGCAGTTCTTC.

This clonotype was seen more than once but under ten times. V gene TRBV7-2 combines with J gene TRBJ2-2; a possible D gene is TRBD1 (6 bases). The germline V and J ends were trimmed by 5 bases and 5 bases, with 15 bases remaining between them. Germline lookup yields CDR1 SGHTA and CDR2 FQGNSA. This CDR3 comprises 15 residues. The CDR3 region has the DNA TGTGCCAGCAGCCCGCAGGGACACGCTACCGGGGAGCTGTTTTTT. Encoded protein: CASSPQGHATGELFF.

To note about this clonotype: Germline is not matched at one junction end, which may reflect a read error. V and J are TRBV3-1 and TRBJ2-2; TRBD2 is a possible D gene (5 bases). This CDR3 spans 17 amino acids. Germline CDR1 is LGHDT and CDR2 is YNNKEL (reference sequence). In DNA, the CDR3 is TGTGCCAGCAGCCAAGATGCGAGCGTAATGAACACCGGGGAGCTGTCTTTT. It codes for CASSQDASVMNTGELSF.

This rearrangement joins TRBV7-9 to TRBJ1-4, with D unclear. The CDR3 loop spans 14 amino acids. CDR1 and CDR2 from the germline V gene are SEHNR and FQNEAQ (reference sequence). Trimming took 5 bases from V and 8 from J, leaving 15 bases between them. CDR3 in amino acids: CASSKDGGNEKLFF. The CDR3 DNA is TGTGCCAGCAGCAAGGACGGCGGGAACGAAAAACTGTTTTTT.

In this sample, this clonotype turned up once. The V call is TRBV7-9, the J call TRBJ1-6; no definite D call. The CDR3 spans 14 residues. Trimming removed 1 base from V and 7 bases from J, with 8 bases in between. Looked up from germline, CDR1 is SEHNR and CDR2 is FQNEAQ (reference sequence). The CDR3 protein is CASSLEQLNSPLHF. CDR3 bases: TGTGCCAGCAGCTTAGAACAGTTAAATTCACCCCTCCACTTT.

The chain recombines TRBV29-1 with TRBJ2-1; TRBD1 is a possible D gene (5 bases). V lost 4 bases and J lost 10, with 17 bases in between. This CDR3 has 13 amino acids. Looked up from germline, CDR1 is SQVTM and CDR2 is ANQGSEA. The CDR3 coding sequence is TGCAGCGTTGGATGGCAGCCCAAGGGGGAGCAGTTCTTC. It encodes CSVGWQPKGEQFF.

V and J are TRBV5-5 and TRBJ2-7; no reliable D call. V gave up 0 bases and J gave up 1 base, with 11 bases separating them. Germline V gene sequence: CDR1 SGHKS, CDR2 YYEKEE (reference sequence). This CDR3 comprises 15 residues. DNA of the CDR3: TGTGCCAGCAGCTTGGGGGTCGGGTTATCCTACGAGCAGTACTTC. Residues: CASSLGVGLSYEQYF.

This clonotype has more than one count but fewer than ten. The CDR3, as DNA: TGTGCCAGCAGCCAAGAGTCAGGGCAGTACTATGGCTACACCTTC. Amino acid sequence: CASSQESGQYYGYTF. The rearrangement uses TRBV3-1 and TRBJ1-2; D is possibly TRBD1 (5 bases). The CDR3 contains 15 residues. V was clipped by 0 bases and J by 3 bases, with 11 bases between them. In germline, CDR1 is LGHDT, CDR2 YNNKEL (reference sequence).

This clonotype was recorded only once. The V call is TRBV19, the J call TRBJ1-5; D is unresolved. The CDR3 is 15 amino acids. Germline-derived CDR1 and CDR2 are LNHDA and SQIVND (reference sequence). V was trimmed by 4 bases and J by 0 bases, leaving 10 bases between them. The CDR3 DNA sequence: TGTGCCAGTAGTAGCCGACATAATAGCAATCAGCCCCAGCATTTT. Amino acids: CASSSRHNSNQPQHF. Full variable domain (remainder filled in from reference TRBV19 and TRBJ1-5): DGGITQSPKYLFRKEGQNVTLSCEQNLNHDAMYWYRQDPGQGLRLIYYSQIVNDFQKGDIAEGYSVSREKKESFPLTVTSAQKNPTAFYLCASSSRHNSNQPQHFGDGTRLSIL.

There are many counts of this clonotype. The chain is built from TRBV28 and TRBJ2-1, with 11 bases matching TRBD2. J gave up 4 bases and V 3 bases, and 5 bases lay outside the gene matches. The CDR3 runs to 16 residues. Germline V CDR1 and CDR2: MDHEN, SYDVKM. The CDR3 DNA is TGTGCCAGCAGTTTGGTGGGACTAGCGGATTACAATGAGCAGTTCTTC. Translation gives CASSLVGLADYNEQFF. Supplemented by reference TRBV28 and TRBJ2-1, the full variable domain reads DVKVTQSSRYLVKRTGEKVFLECVQDMDHENMFWYRQDPGLGLRLIYFSYDVKMKEKGDIPEGYSVSREKKERFSLILESASTNQTSMYLCASSLVGLADYNEQFFGPGTRLTVL.

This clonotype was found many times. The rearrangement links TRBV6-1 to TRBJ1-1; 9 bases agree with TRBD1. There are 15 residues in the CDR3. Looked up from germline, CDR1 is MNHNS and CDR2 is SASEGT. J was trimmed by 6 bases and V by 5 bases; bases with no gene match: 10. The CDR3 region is CASSKGGQGNPEAFF. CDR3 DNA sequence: TGTGCCAGCAGTAAGGGGGGACAGGGTAACCCTGAAGCTTTCTTT.

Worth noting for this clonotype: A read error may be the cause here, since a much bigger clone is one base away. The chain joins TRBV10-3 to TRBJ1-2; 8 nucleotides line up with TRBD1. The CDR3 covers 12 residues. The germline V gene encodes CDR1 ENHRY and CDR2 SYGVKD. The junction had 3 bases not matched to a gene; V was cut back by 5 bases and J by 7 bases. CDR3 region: CAISPTGAGYTF. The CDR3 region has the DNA TGTGCCATCAGTCCGACAGGGGCTGGCTACACCTTC.

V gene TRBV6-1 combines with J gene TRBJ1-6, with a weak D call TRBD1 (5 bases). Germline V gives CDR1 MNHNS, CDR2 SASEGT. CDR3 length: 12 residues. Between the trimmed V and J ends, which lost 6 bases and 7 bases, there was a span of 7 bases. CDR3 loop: CASRAGNSPLHF. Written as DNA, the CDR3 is TGTGCCAGCAGGGCAGGGAATTCACCCCTCCACTTT.

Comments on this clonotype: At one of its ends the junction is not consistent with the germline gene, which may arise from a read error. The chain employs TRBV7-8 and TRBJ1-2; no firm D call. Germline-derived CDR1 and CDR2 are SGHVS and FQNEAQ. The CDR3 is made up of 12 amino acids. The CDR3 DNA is TGTTCCAGCATCTTAGATCCCCTCGCCTACACCTTC. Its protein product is CSSILDPLAYTF.

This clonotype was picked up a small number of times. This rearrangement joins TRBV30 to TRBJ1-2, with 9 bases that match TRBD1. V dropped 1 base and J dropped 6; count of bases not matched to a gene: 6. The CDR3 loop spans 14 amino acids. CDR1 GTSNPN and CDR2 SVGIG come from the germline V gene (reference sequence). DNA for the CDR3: TGTGCCTGGAGTGAGCACAGGGGGCTCGATGGCTACACCTTC. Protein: CAWSEHRGLDGYTF.

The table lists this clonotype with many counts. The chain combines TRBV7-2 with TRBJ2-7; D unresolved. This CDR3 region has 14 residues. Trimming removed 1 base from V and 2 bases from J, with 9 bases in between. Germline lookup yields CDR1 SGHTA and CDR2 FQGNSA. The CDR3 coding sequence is TGTGCCAGCAGCTTAGATCTGGGCCCCTACGAGCAGTACTTC. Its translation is CASSLDLGPYEQYF. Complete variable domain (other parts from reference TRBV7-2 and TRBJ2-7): GAGVSQSPSNKVTEKGKDVELRCDPISGHTALYWYRQSLGQGLEFLIYFQGNSAPDKSGLPSDRFSAERTGGSVSTLTIQRTQQEDSAVYLCASSLDLGPYEQYFGPGTRLTVT.

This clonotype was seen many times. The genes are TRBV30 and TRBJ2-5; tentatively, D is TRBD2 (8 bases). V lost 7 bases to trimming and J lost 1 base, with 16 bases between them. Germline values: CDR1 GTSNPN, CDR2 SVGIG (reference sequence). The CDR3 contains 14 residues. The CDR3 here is CASGGDRVQETQYF. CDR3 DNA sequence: TGTGCCTCCGGGGGGGACAGAGTCCAAGAGACCCAGTACTTC.

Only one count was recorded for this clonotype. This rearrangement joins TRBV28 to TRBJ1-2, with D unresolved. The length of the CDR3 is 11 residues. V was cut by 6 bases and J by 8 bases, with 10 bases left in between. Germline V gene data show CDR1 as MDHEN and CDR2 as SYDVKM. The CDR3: CASSSRLGYTF. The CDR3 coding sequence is TGTGCCAGCAGCTCAAGGCTCGGCTACACCTTC.

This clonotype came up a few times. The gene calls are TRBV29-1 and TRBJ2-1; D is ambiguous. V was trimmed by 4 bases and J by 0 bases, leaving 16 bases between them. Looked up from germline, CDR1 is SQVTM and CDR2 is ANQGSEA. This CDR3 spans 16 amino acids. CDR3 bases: TGCAGCGTTGTACGCCAAACTTCGTACTCCTACAATGAGCAGTTCTTC. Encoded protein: CSVVRQTSYSYNEQFF.

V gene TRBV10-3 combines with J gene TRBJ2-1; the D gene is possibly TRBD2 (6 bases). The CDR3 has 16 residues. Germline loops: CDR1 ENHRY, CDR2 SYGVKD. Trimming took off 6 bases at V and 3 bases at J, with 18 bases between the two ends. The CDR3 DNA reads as TGTGCCATCAGGCCCCCTGCGGGGAATAGCTACAATGAGCAGTTCTTC. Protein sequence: CAIRPPAGNSYNEQFF.

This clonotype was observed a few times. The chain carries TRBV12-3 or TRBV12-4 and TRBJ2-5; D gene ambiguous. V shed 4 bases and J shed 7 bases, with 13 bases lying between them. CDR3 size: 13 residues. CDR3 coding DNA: TGTGCCAGCAGTTGGAGTAGATCAGGGACCCAGTACTTC. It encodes CASSWSRSGTQYF.